This is a list of T cell receptor beta chains from one sample in a study of blood T cell repertoires in COVID-19. Sequenced by immunoSEQ multiplex PCR; TCRdb stores in-frame clones only, minus some. The repertoire holds about 140,000 clones, with approximately 90% as singletons. Specimen: peripheral blood. All receptors derive from a woman aged 55-70 years with active COVID-19. CDR3s include the opening cysteine and the closing phenylalanine or tryptophan. A D gene is named only where the DNA matches it firmly. A row's size may be missing; if present it is once, few, many or a size class.

clone size,J gene,V gene,D gene,CDR3 protein,CDR3 DNA
-,TRBJ2-5,TRBV28,TRBD2,CASTPSGRGETQYF,TGTGCCAGCACCCCTAGCGGGAGAGGGGAGACCCAGTACTTC
-,TRBJ2-2,TRBV4-1,TRBD1,CASSSTGTGYTGELFF,TGCGCCAGCAGCTCTACCGGGACAGGGTACACCGGGGAGCTGTTTTTT
-,TRBJ2-1,TRBV19,TRBD1,CASLRQGANEQFF,TGTGCCAGTCTTCGACAGGGCGCCAATGAGCAGTTCTTC
-,TRBJ2-2,TRBV7-3,-,CASSRRDTGELFF,TGTGCCAGCAGCCGACGGGACACCGGGGAGCTGTTTTTT
-,TRBJ1-6,TRBV6-2/TRBV6-3,-,CASSYLGGWDNSPLHF,TGTGCCAGCAGTTACCTCGGGGGTTGGGATAATTCACCCCTCCACTTT
-,TRBJ2-1,TRBV10-1,TRBD2,CASSRLAGANEQFF,TGCGCCAGCAGCCGACTAGCGGGGGCCAATGAGCAGTTCTTC
-,TRBJ2-3,TRBV7-3,TRBD2,CASSLSGRVTDTQYF,TGTGCCAGCAGCTTAAGCGGGAGGGTCACAGATACGCAGTATTTT
-,TRBJ2-7,TRBV7-9,TRBD1,CASSFNRGEQYF,TGTGCCAGCAGCTTCAACAGGGGCGAGCAGTACTTC
-,TRBJ1-2,TRBV7-2,-,CASSSRRLTAPYGYTF,TGTGCCAGCAGCTCTCGGCGACTGACAGCACCCTATGGCTACACCTTC
-,TRBJ1-4,TRBV2,-,CASSEGYRVELFF,TGTGCCAGCAGTGAAGGTTATCGCGTGGAACTGTTTTTT
-,TRBJ1-3,TRBV9,TRBD1,CASSPRWTGFGGNTIYF,TGTGCCAGCAGCCCCCGGTGGACAGGGTTCGGTGGAAACACCATATATTTT
-,TRBJ2-7,TRBV28,TRBD1,CASSFPLYPKPGQGSKEQYF,TGTGCCAGCAGTTTCCCACTTTACCCGAAACCGGGACAGGGCTCGAAAGAGCAGTACTTC
few,TRBJ2-7,TRBV7-8,-,CASSLGATPGQYF,TGTGCCAGCAGCTTAGGTGCGACTCCCGGGCAGTACTTC
-,TRBJ2-5,TRBV4-1,-,CASSRRSQETQYF,TGCGCCAGCAGCCGGAGATCCCAAGAGACCCAGTACTTC
-,TRBJ2-3,TRBV6-4,TRBD1,CASSEQGAGDTQYF,TGTGCCAGCAGTGAACAGGGGGCTGGAGATACGCAGTATTTT
-,TRBJ2-1,TRBV5-1,TRBD2,CASSLGLAGGDEQFF,TGCGCCAGCAGCCTGGGACTAGCGGGAGGGGATGAGCAGTTCTTC
-,TRBJ2-7,TRBV4-2,TRBD1,CASSQDLMRTGRHEQYF,TGTGCCAGCAGCCAAGATCTAATGCGGACAGGGAGACACGAGCAGTACTTC
once,TRBJ2-7,TRBV6-5,-,CASTNSVEQYF,TGTGCCAGCACTAATAGCGTTGAGCAGTACTTC
-,TRBJ2-1,TRBV5-4,-,CASSMKKGPQGKNEQFF,TGTGCCAGCAGCATGAAAAAAGGACCGCAGGGGAAAAATGAGCAGTTCTTC
-,TRBJ2-7,TRBV27,TRBD1,CASTGQGAHEQYF,TGTGCCAGTACGGGACAGGGGGCCCACGAGCAGTACTTC
-,TRBJ2-5,TRBV27,-,CASSPSVRTWETQYF,TGTGCCAGCAGTCCATCTGTGAGGACTTGGGAGACCCAGTACTTC
-,TRBJ2-7,TRBV6-6,TRBD2,CASSTPGGGSYEQYF,TGTGCCAGCAGCACCCCCGGGGGGGGGAGCTACGAGCAGTACTTC
-,TRBJ1-3,TRBV4-1,-,CASSQGGAYRTGNTIYF,TGCGCCAGCAGCCAAGGGGGCGCGTATCGGACTGGAAACACCATATATTTT
once,TRBJ2-7,TRBV5-1,TRBD1,CASSWETGGAYEQYF,TGCGCCAGCAGCTGGGAGACAGGGGGGGCCTACGAGCAGTACTTC
-,TRBJ1-2,TRBV11-2,-,CASSTTGTQTAIYGYTF,TGTGCCAGCAGCACAACCGGGACACAGACCGCTATTTATGGCTACACCTTC
-,TRBJ1-5,TRBV5-5,TRBD1,CASSLQGSGQPQHF,TGTGCCAGCAGCCTACAGGGGTCTGGTCAGCCCCAGCATTTT
-,TRBJ2-1,TRBV28,TRBD2,CASSLSGRPYNEQFF,TGTGCCAGCAGCCTTAGCGGGAGGCCATACAATGAGCAGTTCTTC
-,TRBJ2-1,TRBV9,TRBD2,CASSVEEGSGSLSEQFF,TGTGCCAGCAGCGTAGAAGAAGGGAGCGGGAGCTTGAGTGAGCAGTTCTTC
-,TRBJ1-1,TRBV5-5,-,CASSLVVTLNTEAFF,TGTGCCAGCAGCTTAGTGGTGACTTTGAACACTGAAGCTTTCTTT
-,TRBJ2-3,TRBV13,-,CASSLGGLPGRDTQYF,TGTGCCAGCAGCTTAGGGGGACTCCCCGGTAGAGATACGCAGTATTTT
few,TRBJ1-6,TRBV28,-,CASSHVDSPLHF,TGTGCCAGCAGCCACGTAGATTCACCCCTCCACTTT
-,TRBJ1-2,TRBV7-8,TRBD1,CASTKTPGQGTSFGYTF,TGTGCCAGCACCAAAACCCCGGGACAGGGGACCTCTTTTGGCTACACCTTC
-,TRBJ2-1,TRBV24-1,TRBD2,CATSAAGASYNEQFF,TGTGCCACCAGTGCGGCGGGAGCCTCCTACAATGAGCAGTTCTTC
-,TRBJ2-1,TRBV5-1,TRBD2,CASSRTSGSHNEQFF,TGCGCCAGCAGCCGGACTAGCGGGAGTCACAATGAGCAGTTCTTC
once,TRBJ1-2,TRBV3-1/TRBV3-2,-,CASSLLNRAEHGYTF,TGTGCCAGCAGCCTACTGAACAGGGCAGAACATGGCTACACCTTC
-,TRBJ1-6,TRBV4-3,-,CASSLEGVGSPLHF,TGCGCCAGCAGCCTCGAAGGGGTTGGTTCACCCCTCCACTTT
-,TRBJ2-2,TRBV4-1,-,CASSQEYRVGTGELFF,TGCGCCAGCAGCCAAGAGTACAGGGTGGGGACCGGGGAGCTGTTTTTT
-,TRBJ1-5,TRBV5-5,-,CASSPALTGRAPNQPQHF,TGTGCCAGCAGCCCTGCCCTGACAGGTCGAGCCCCGAATCAGCCCCAGCATTTT
-,TRBJ2-7,TRBV28,-,CASNPGGRVPYEQYF,TGTGCCAGCAATCCGGGGGGCAGGGTTCCCTACGAGCAGTACTTC
-,TRBJ2-3,TRBV4-3,TRBD2,CASSRRRGGATDTQYF,TGCGCCAGCAGCCGGCGGCGGGGGGGCGCAACAGATACGCAGTATTTT
-,TRBJ1-1,TRBV5-4,TRBD1,CASSLGIRRRDRVRDTEAFF,TGTGCCAGCAGCTTGGGAATTCGTCGTCGGGACAGGGTTAGGGACACTGAAGCTTTCTTT
-,TRBJ2-5,TRBV19,TRBD1,CASSLETGGETQYF,TGTGCCAGTAGCCTTGAAACAGGGGGCGAGACCCAGTACTTC
-,TRBJ1-4,TRBV4-2,-,CASSQDRSSLATTNEKLFF,TGTGCCAGCAGCCAAGATCGCTCAAGCCTAGCAACAACTAATGAAAAACTGTTTTTT
-,TRBJ2-1,TRBV14,TRBD2,CASSHTGTSIFNNEQFF,TGTGCCAGCAGCCACACCGGGACTAGCATATTCAACAATGAGCAGTTCTTC
once,TRBJ2-3,TRBV28,TRBD2,CASSLSGGGTTDTQYF,TGTGCCAGCAGTTTATCTGGGGGAGGGACCACAGATACGCAGTATTTT
once,TRBJ2-3,TRBV13,TRBD2,CASSLFINVLSSGMYVTDTQYF,TGTGCCAGCAGCTTATTTATCAATGTCCTGTCTAGCGGGATGTATGTCACAGATACGCAGTATTTT
-,TRBJ2-7,TRBV7-3,TRBD1,CASYTLEQGATYEQYF,TGTGCCAGCTACACCTTGGAACAGGGGGCGACGTACGAGCAGTACTTC
-,TRBJ2-5,TRBV5-1,-,CASSLVAQSQETQYF,TGCGCCAGCAGCTTGGTAGCGCAGAGCCAAGAGACCCAGTACTTC
few,TRBJ2-7,TRBV6-6,TRBD1,CASSTGTGGFYEQYF,TGTGCCAGCAGTACAGGGACAGGGGGTTTCTACGAGCAGTACTTC
-,TRBJ2-1,TRBV7-9,TRBD2,CASRSPGTSGLDNEQFF,TGTGCCAGCAGGTCACCCGGGACTAGCGGGCTCGACAATGAGCAGTTCTTC
-,TRBJ2-1,TRBV6-2/TRBV6-3,TRBD2,CASSYSKASGRGKQFF,TGTGCCAGCAGTTACTCGAAGGCTAGCGGGAGGGGGAAGCAGTTCTTC
-,TRBJ2-7,TRBV18,-,CASSPLDSSYEQYF,TGTGCCAGCTCACCGCTGGACAGCTCCTACGAGCAGTACTTC
-,TRBJ1-2,TRBV28,TRBD1,CASSRQGEGYGYTF,TGTGCCAGCAGTCGACAGGGGGAGGGCTATGGCTACACCTTC